This T cell receptor (beta chain) is drawn from a study of human T cells and chemical hapten exposure. Regarding time point: patch test 1, 2 weeks after DPC sensitization. The treatment is: therapeutic diphenylcyclopropenone sensitization with weekly scalp DPC. TCRdb re-derived calls from the RACE reads in MiXCR, one entry per CDR3 protein. This repertoire shows around 120,000 distinct CDR3 sequences, 12% found once; its top ten account for roughly 1.3%. This clonotype was recorded a few times. The CDR3 runs 14 residues. Losses at the gene ends were 5 bases for V and 3 bases for J; bases not matched to a gene: 3. CDR1 is SGHTA, CDR2 FQGNSA, per germline.

The V call is TRBV7-2, the J call TRBJ1-5, with 8 bases fitting TRBD1. The source is a woman in her forties or fifties with alopecia areata. Some clones in this sample may be carry-over from other donors' samples. The starting material was whole blood, obtained in connection with sensitization to the hapten diphenylcyclopropenone (DPC). CDR3 in amino acids: CASSATGANQPQHF. The CDR3 region has the DNA TGTGCCAGCAGCGCGACAGGGGCCAATCAGCCCCAGCATTTT.